The 14 T cell receptor beta chains below come from one sample, sequenced in a study of T cells in Graves' hyperthyroidism and ophthalmopathy. Using RNA transcripts as the source, TCR beta CDR3 regions were amplified. A set of HTBI primers served as the primers for a first-round RT-PCR of the TCR CDR3. TCRdb re-called the multiplex PCR reads through MiXCR, storing one row per CDR3 protein. The sample yields roughly 500,000 distinct CDR3 sequences, around 45% seen once. The sample was peripheral blood or thyroid tissue (not recorded which). The receptor set was obtained from an adult woman with Graves' disease, either hyperthyroidism or ophthalmopathy (not recorded which).

This clonotype was recorded only once. The chain recombines TRBV29-1 with TRBJ2-1; 7 bases match TRBD2. With 4 bases clipped from V and 0 bases from J, the junction kept 18 bases outside the gene matches. Germline V CDR1 and CDR2: SQVTM, ANQGSEA. CDR3 size: 19 residues. In nucleotides, the CDR3 is TGCAGCGTTGGTAGGGCAGGGAGGCTAGCGGATTTCTCCTACAATGAGCAGTTCTTC. Translation: CSVGRAGRLADFSYNEQFF.

The V call is TRBV29-1, the J call TRBJ2-7, with 7 bases fitting TRBD2. This CDR3 has 13 amino acids. Germline CDR1 reads SQVTM; CDR2 reads ANQGSEA. The V segment lost 8 bases and the J segment 2 bases; nucleotides outside the gene matches: 9. This chain's CDR3 is CSISGGFAYEQYF. The CDR3 DNA reads as TGCAGCATATCGGGGGGATTCGCCTACGAGCAGTACTTC.

This clonotype was picked up many times. The V and J genes are TRBV4-2 and TRBJ2-7; D gene ambiguous. Germline lookup yields CDR1 LGHNA and CDR2 YNFKEQ. This CDR3 has 15 amino acids. V lost 0 bases, J lost 5 bases, and 14 bases lay in between. The CDR3 bases are TGTGCCAGCAGCCAAGATTCTGGGTTACCCGACGAGCAGTACTTC. Translating it yields CASSQDSGLPDEQYF.

In this sample, this clonotype turned up a few times. The J gene is TRBJ2-7, the V gene TRBV28; TRBD1 is a possible D gene (5 bases). Germline V gene sequence: CDR1 MDHEN, CDR2 SYDVKM. CDR3 length: 13 residues. V dropped 7 bases and J dropped 6 bases, with 16 bases sitting between them. The CDR3 DNA reads as TGTGCCAGCAAGCCCCAGGGAATCGGCGAGCAGTACTTC. This encodes CASKPQGIGEQYF.

This clonotype was counted at least ten times. V and J are TRBV5-1 and TRBJ1-4, with 8 bases fitting TRBD1. The V gene end was trimmed by 6 bases and the J gene end by 5 bases; junction bases not matched to a gene: 6. Germline-derived CDR1 and CDR2 are SGHRS and YFSETQ. The length of the CDR3 is 14 residues. The CDR3 coding sequence is TGCGCCAGCACCGACAGGGGAGAGAATGAAAAACTGTTTTTT. Protein sequence: CASTDRGENEKLFF.

This clonotype was seen at least ten times. The V gene is TRBV11-2, the J gene TRBJ2-7, with 10 bases lining up with TRBD2. CDR1 and CDR2 from the germline V gene are SGHAT and FQNNGV. J lost 6 bases, V lost 4 bases, and 12 bases had no gene match. CDR3 length: 16 residues. CDR3 in amino acids: CASSSLLAGVRAEQYF. The CDR3 DNA follows: TGTGCCAGCAGCTCCCTCCTAGCGGGAGTCAGGGCCGAGCAGTACTTC.

This clonotype came up a few times. The chain couples TRBV10-3 to TRBJ1-2, with 9 bases fitting TRBD1. Trimming removed 3 bases from V and 7 bases from J; junction bases left unmatched: 6. Germline loops: CDR1 ENHRY, CDR2 SYGVKD. The CDR3 length is 14 residues. CDR3 in amino acids: CAISERQGGGGYTF. CDR3 nucleotides: TGTGCCATCAGTGAACGACAGGGGGGAGGTGGCTACACCTTC.

This clonotype appeared many times. The chain employs TRBV7-9 and TRBJ1-1, with 8 bases that match TRBD1. This CDR3 has 15 amino acids. Trimming removed 1 base from V and 2 bases from J; junction bases left unmatched: 3. Germline lookup yields CDR1 SEHNR and CDR2 FQNEAQ (reference sequence). The chain's CDR3 is CASSLGAGGNTEAFF. CDR3 nucleotide sequence: TGTGCCAGCAGCTTAGGAGCAGGGGGCAACACTGAAGCTTTCTTT.

The chain recombines TRBV29-1 with TRBJ2-7, with a weak D call TRBD1 (5 bases). Germline V gene sequence: CDR1 SQVTM, CDR2 ANQGSEA. The ends were cut back, 7 bases at V and 9 bases at J, with 16 bases in the middle. This CDR3 is built from 11 residues. The CDR3 region has the DNA TGCAGCGAAGGCCGGAGCCAGGGGCAGTACTTC. It encodes CSEGRSQGQYF.

This clonotype has ten or more counts. This chain joins TRBV19 and TRBJ2-7; TRBD1 matches at 10 bases. CDR3 length equals 17 residues. J gave up 1 base and V 8 bases, and 14 bases lay outside the gene matches. CDR1 is LNHDA, CDR2 SQIVND, per germline (reference sequence). CDR3 residues: CASRRAAGQGISYEQYF. CDR3 sequence (DNA): TGTGCCAGTCGGCGCGCTGCGGGACAGGGGATTTCCTACGAGCAGTACTTC.

There are a few counts of this clonotype. The V and J genes are TRBV6-5 and TRBJ2-5, with TRBD2 identical over 12 bases. The CDR3 is 15 residues long. Germline loops: CDR1 MNHEY, CDR2 SVGAGI. Trimming took 5 bases from V and 5 from J; bases not matched to a gene: 6. DNA for the CDR3: TGTGCCAGCAGTGTGACTAGCGGGAGATGGGAGACCCAGTACTTC. It codes for CASSVTSGRWETQYF.

This clonotype occurred many times. V gene TRBV19 combines with J gene TRBJ2-7; tentatively, D is TRBD2 (5 bases). The V and J ends lost 0 bases and 3 bases respectively, with 9 bases between them. This CDR3 is built from 14 residues. Per the germline V gene, CDR1 is LNHDA and CDR2 is SQIVND (reference sequence). CDR3 nucleotide sequence: TGTGCCAGTAGTATAGATGACGGGGTCTACGAGCAGTACTTC. Its translation: CASSIDDGVYEQYF.

There are a few counts of this clonotype. The chain uses TRBV7-9 and TRBJ1-1, with TRBD1 identical over 7 bases. The CDR3 sequence is 14 residues long. The V and J ends lost 3 bases and 5 bases, in that order; junction bases with no gene match: 6. Germline lookup yields CDR1 SEHNR and CDR2 FQNEAQ (reference sequence). CDR3 region: CASSFSGTETEAFF. CDR3 in DNA: TGTGCCAGCAGCTTTTCGGGGACAGAGACTGAAGCTTTCTTT.

The chain carries TRBV19 and TRBJ2-3; D is ambiguous. CDR1 is LNHDA, CDR2 SQIVND, per germline (reference sequence). V gave up 5 bases and J gave up 0 bases, with 6 bases separating them. The CDR3 consists of 13 residues. The CDR3 protein is CASSWTSTDTQYF. The CDR3 DNA sequence: TGTGCCAGTAGTTGGACGAGCACAGATACGCAGTATTTT.